The T cell receptor beta chain described here comes from a study of blood T cells in healthy people across ages (dated by TCRdb to between 2015 and 2016). Describing the broader study: In model experiments, template switching captured roughly one uniquely barcoded TCR beta cDNA molecule for every two T cells. Using deep sequencing normalized with unique cDNA molecular identifiers, the study measured how TCR beta repertoire diversity changes with age. Four age groups were formed from the donors: young (average roughly 15 years), middle-aged (less than 40), aged (roughly 56) and long-lived (less than 85). For two donors (one aged 18 to 29 and one aged 80 or older), the study analyzed two additional independent replicas of 1 million unique cDNA reads from the same blood draw. Donors of different ages were randomly distributed across sequencing lanes to avoid experimental bias.

The germline V gene specifies SGHRS as CDR1 and YFSETQ as CDR2. The germline V and J ends show losses of 0 bases and 5 bases respectively, and no gene match explains 7 bases of the junction. The CDR3 has 16 amino acids, counting the end cysteine and phenylalanine. Here the CDR3 DNA is all that survives: 48 bases in frame from base 1. Here is what the overall study found, with its caveats: Estimates of total diversity based on one million sequenced T cells were regarded as lower bounds and as underestimates. As age increased, observed TCR beta diversity per million T cells dropped in a roughly linear way, and a significant reduction was already evident by age roughly 40. Compared with the aged group, more naive CD4+ T cells, fewer expanded clones and increased TCR diversity were shown by the long-lived group, suggesting age selection. The percentage of naive T cells measured by flow cytometry correlated strongly with observed TCR beta diversity. Bulk unsorted PBMC profiling prevented conclusive comparison of naive and antigen-experienced compartments. Because the CMV infection status of the donors was unknown, age-related changes in expanded clonotypes may potentially have been confounded.

For this clonotype: Its cognate antigen has yet to be identified. The input lacks base qualities; no much larger clone sits a single base away.

Donors were around 37 systemically healthy Caucasian individuals from Russia aged roughly 6 to 100 years. Approximately 10 milliliters of peripheral blood were collected from each donor into EDTA-treated Vacutainer tubes. Ficoll-Paque density-gradient centrifugation was used to isolate PBMCs, with at least 7 million obtained per sample. Total RNA, at least 6 micrograms per sample, was extracted from PBMCs with Trizol reagent. Naive CD45RAhigh/CD27high T cell percentages were measured by flow cytometry on a PBMC aliquot from every donor. Receptor libraries were prepared by 5' RACE. Instrument used: Illumina HiSeq 2500. A second PCR of roughly 7 to 11 cycles was performed with a sample-barcoded 5' primer and a J-beta primer mix. A template-switch 5' adaptor carrying 12 random nucleotides introduced a unique molecular identifier onto each TCR beta cDNA molecule. Each sample yielded at least 2.5 million CDR3-containing paired-end reads. All of the RNA was converted into first-strand cDNA using the Mint cDNA synthesis kit, with a TRBC-specific oligonucleotide serving as the primer. All cDNA was treated with uracil-DNA glycosylase and then went through a first 18-cycle PCR with the universal primers M1SS and BC2_uni_R. The published analysis was carried out like this. Normalization of each sample was performed by random selection of 1 million high-quality reads, each carrying a distinct molecular identifier. Instead of being binned into consensus sequences, reads with shared molecular identifiers were discarded. CDR3 identification, clonotype clustering and error correction used MiTCR with a Q25 quality threshold and the strictest error-elimination algorithm. A nonparametric unseen species model with Euler transformation was used to estimate lower-bound total TCR beta diversity. TCRdb trimmed public reads at Q25 via fastp, called clones via MiXCR and kept in-frame beta chains. Entries that share a CDR3 protein sequence are merged under the most common genes and DNA. These V and J calls originate from TCRdb's pipeline instead of the authors' own analysis. The sample data list 660,000 or so distinct CDR3 sequences, and around 54% of these were observed just once. The ten largest clones represent 35% to 40% of the sample.

This TCR was sampled from a man aged 55 to 70 in good health. The chain is made from TRBV5-1 and TRBJ2-5; 10 bases in between match TRBD1. Sequencing was carried out using blood. The CDR3 sequence is CASSLAPTGGSETQYF. The bases are TGCGCCAGCAGCTTGGCCCCGACAGGGGGCAGCGAGACCCAGTACTTC.